The clone carrying this TCR beta chain came up a few times. Time point reported: pretreatment peripheral blood. The method was immunoSEQ multiplex PCR; TCRdb's version includes in-frame clones alone and lacks a portion of them. The profile shows about 86,000 clones, over 75% of them singletons. This specimen comes from a study of PD-L1 blockade in urothelial cancer. Study-level background: Patients went on atezolizumab in the mid-2010s, receiving 1,200 mg intravenously every 3 weeks.

V was shortened by 4 bases and J by 0 bases, with 10 bases between the two germline ends. The CDR3 is 15 amino acids. Germline lookup yields CDR1 LGHNA and CDR2 YNFKEQ. The sample was PBMCs, taken around atezolizumab (anti-PD-L1) treatment. The TCR sequence derives from a man aged 60-69 years with urothelial cancer. The chain employs TRBV4-2 and TRBJ2-1; a weak D match, TRBD1 (6 bases). The chain's CDR3 is CASSLRTDSYNEQFF. CDR3 sequence (DNA): TGTGCCAGCAGCCTTCGGACAGACTCCTACAATGAGCAGTTCTTC.